This T cell receptor (beta chain) was recovered during a study of T cell repertoires in cytomegalovirus infection (dated by TCRdb to the late 2010s). For the wider study: Alongside well-studied HLA-B-restricted epitopes, the peptide stimulations were aimed at recently identified HLA-C-restricted CMV epitopes, whose presentation resists viral immunomodulation. Donor HLA type was relevant to the analysis, because carriage of CMV infection together with the matching HLA type was indicated by public TCR beta signatures.

Taken from cysteine to phenylalanine, the CDR3 has 12 residues. Only the CDR3 region is kept as DNA, spanning 36 bases read in frame from base 1. In the germline V gene, CDR1 corresponds to MDHEN and CDR2 to SYDVKM. A distance of 10 bases separates the germline ends of V and J, which lose 5 bases and 8 bases respectively. Here is what the overall study found, with its caveats: In the ex vivo response, HLA-C-restricted CMV-specific TCR beta clonotypes were dominant, and in two of eight donors the single most frequent clonotype came from this HLA-C-restricted group. Cumulative frequency of public TCR beta family members discriminated carriers of CMV infection plus the relevant HLA type in this cohort and an independent approximately 340-donor cohort.

As concerns this clonotype: The antigen it recognizes is unknown. Base-call qualities are not available, and no considerably larger clone is one nucleotide away.

Sequencing used an Illumina HiSeq 1500. The raw public data were reprocessed by TCRdb itself: fastp quality trimming at Q25, MiXCR clonotype calling, in-frame beta chains only. One record per CDR3 amino acid sequence lists the most common genes and DNA. The sample has about half a million distinct CDR3 sequences on record, 33% of them singletons. Around a sixth of the sample is held by the ten biggest clonotypes. The sample's treatment or condition label is to be understood as: in vitro stimulation with specific CMV peptide epitopes to enrich CMV-specific T cells. This sequence was found in a human donor in good health (CMV status not recorded). Some clones in this sample may be carry-over from other donors' samples. This chain joins TRBV28 to TRBJ1-5, with the D gene not clear enough to name. The sequences come from cultured PBMCs, collected from culture after CMV antigen stimulation. The CDR3: CASSKTIKPQHF. The nucleotide sequence is given as TGTGCCAGCAGTAAGACGATTAAGCCCCAGCATTTT.